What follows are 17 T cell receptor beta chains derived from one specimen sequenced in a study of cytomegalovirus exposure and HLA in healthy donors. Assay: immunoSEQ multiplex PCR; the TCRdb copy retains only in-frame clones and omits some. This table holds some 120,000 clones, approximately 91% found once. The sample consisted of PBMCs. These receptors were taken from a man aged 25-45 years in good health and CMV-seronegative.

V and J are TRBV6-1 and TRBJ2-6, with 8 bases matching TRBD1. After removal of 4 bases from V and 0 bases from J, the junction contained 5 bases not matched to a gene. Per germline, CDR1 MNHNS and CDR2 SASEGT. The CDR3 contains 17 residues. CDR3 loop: CASSGTGGISGANVLTF. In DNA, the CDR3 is TGTGCCAGCAGTGGTACAGGGGGAATCTCTGGGGCCAACGTCCTGACTTTC.

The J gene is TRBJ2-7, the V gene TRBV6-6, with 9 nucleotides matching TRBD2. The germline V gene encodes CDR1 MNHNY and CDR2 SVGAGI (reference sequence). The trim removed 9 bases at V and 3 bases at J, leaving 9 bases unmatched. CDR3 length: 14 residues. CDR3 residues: CASGSGTSIYEQYF. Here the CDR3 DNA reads TGTGCCAGTGGATCCGGGACTAGCATCTACGAGCAGTACTTC.

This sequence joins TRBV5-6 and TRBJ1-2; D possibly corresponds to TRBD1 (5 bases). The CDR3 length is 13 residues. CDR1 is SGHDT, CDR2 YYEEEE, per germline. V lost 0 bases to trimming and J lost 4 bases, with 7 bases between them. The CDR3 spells CASSLEGAYGYTF. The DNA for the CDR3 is TGTGCCAGCAGCTTGGAAGGGGCCTATGGCTACACCTTC.

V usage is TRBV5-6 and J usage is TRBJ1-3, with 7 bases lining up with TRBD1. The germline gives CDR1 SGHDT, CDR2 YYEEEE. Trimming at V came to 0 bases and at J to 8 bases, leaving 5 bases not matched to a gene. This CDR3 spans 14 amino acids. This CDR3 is CASSLVQGKDTIYF. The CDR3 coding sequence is TGTGCCAGCAGCTTGGTACAGGGGAAGGACACCATATATTTT.

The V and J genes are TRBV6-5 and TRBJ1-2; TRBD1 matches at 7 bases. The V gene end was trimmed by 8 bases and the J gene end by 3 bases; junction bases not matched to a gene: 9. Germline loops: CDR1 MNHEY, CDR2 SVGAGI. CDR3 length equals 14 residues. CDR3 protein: CASFSRDRDYGYTF. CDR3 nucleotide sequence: TGTGCCAGCTTCAGCCGGGACAGAGACTATGGCTACACCTTC.

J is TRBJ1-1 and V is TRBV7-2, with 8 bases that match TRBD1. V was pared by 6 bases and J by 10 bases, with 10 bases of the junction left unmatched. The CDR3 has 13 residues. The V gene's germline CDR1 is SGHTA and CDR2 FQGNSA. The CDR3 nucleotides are TGTGCCAGCAGTCGCTACGGACAGGGAGTAGCTTTCTTT. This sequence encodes CASSRYGQGVAFF.

CDR3 in DNA: TGTGCCAGCAGCTCGGGACAGGGCGGAGAGCAGTACTTC. It translates to CASSSGQGGEQYF. V usage is TRBV11-2 and J usage is TRBJ2-7; 9 bases fit TRBD1. The CDR3 is 13 amino acids. Germline CDR1 SGHAT, CDR2 FQNNGV. V trimming: 4 bases; J trimming: 7 bases; junction bases outside the gene matches: 5.

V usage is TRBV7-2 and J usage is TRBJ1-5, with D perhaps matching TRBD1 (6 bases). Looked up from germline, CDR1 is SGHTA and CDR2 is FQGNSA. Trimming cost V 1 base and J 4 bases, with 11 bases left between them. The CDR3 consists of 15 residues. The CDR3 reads CASSLGGLGNQPQHF. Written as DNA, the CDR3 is TGTGCCAGCAGCTTAGGGGGGCTCGGGAATCAGCCCCAGCATTTT. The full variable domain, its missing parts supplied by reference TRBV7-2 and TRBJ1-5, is GAGVSQSPSNKVTEKGKDVELRCDPISGHTALYWYRQSLGQGLEFLIYFQGNSAPDKSGLPSDRFSAERTGGSVSTLTIQRTQQEDSAVYLCASSLGGLGNQPQHFGDGTRLSIL.

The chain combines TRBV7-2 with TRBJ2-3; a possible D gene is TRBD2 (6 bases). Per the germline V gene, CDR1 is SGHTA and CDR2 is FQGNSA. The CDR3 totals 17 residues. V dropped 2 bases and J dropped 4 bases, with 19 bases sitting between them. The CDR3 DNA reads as TGTGCCAGCAGCTTATCATACTTGGGGGGTGGCGCAGATACGCAGTATTTT. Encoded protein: CASSLSYLGGGADTQYF.

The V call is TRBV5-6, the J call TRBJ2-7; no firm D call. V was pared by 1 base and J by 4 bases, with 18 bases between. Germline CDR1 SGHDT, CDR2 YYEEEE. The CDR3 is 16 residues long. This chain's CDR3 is CASSLSIPNLEYEQYF. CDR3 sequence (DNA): TGTGCCAGCAGCTTGTCGATTCCGAACTTGGAGTACGAGCAGTACTTC.

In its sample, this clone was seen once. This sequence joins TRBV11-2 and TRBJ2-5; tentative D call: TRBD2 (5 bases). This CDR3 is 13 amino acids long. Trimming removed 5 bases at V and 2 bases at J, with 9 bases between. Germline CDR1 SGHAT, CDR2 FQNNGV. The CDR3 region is CASSLGLQETQYF. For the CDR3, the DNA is TGTGCCAGCAGCCTCGGACTGCAAGAGACCCAGTACTTC.

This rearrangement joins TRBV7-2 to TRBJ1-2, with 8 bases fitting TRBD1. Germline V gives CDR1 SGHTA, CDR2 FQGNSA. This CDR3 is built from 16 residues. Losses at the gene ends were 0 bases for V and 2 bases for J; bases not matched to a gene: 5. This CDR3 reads CASSLAPRGQNYGYTF. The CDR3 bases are TGTGCCAGCAGCTTAGCCCCCAGGGGGCAAAACTATGGCTACACCTTC.

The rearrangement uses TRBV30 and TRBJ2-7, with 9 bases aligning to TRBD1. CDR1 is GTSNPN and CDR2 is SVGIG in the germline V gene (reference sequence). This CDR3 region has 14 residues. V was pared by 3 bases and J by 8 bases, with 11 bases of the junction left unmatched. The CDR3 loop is CAWRSLGQGIKQYF. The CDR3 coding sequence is TGTGCCTGGAGGTCACTGGGACAGGGTATAAAGCAGTACTTC. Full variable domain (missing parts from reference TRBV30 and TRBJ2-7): SQTIHQWPATLVQPVGSPLSLECTVEGTSNPNLYWYRQAAGRGLQLLFYSVGIGQISSEVPQNLSASRPQDRQFILSSKKLLLSDSGFYLCAWRSLGQGIKQYFGPGTRLTVT.

This chain's CDR3 is CASSYSQGTQTQYF. The CDR3, as DNA: TGTGCCAGCAGTTATTCTCAGGGGACACAGACCCAGTACTTC. The V and J genes are TRBV2 and TRBJ2-5; possible D gene TRBD1, 6 bases. CDR1 and CDR2 (germline): SNHLY, FYNNEI. Trimming took 5 bases from V and 6 from J, leaving 16 bases between them. The CDR3 has 14 residues. The variable domain in full, with the rest retrieved from reference TRBV2 and TRBJ2-5, is EPEVTQTPSHQVTQMGQEVILRCVPISNHLYFYWYRQILGQKVEFLVSFYNNEISEKSEIFDDQFSVERPDGSNFTLKIRSTKLEDSAMYFCASSYSQGTQTQYFGPGTRLLVL.

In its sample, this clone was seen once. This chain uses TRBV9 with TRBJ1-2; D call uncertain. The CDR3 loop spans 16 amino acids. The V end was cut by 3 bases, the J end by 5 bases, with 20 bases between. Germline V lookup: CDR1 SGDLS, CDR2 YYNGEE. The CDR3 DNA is TGTGCCAGCAGCGGGGAGTACGACGCGACCGAATATGGCTACACCTTC. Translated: CASSGEYDATEYGYTF.

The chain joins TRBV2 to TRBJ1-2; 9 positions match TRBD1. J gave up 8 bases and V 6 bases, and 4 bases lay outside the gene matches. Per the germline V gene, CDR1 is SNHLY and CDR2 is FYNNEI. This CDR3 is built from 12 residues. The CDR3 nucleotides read TGTGCCAGCAGGGGACAGGGAGGCGGCTACACCTTC. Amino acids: CASRGQGGGYTF.

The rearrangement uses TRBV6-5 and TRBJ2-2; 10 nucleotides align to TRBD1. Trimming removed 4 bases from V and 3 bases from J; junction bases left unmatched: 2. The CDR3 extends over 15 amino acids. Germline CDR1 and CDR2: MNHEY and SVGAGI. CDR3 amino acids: CASSSDRGDTGELFF. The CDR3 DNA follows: TGTGCCAGCAGTTCGGACAGGGGGGACACCGGGGAGCTGTTTTTT.